One sample yielded the 6 T cell receptor beta chains listed below, sequenced in a study of radiotherapy plus CTLA-4 blockade in lung cancer. Repertoires were generated with immunoSEQ multiplex PCR, while TCRdb's copy carries only in-frame clones and drops some. This table holds 45,000 or so clones, approximately 79% found once. The source material was peripheral blood, sampled from a patient treated with radiotherapy plus ipilimumab. The source of these receptors is a human donor with non-small cell lung cancer who had stable disease on radiotherapy plus ipilimumab.

The chain joins TRBV18 to TRBJ1-2, with D uncertain. This CDR3 comprises 15 residues. The ends were cut back, 0 bases at V and 0 bases at J, with 8 bases in the middle. CDR1 is KGHSH and CDR2 is LQKENI in the germline V gene. CDR3 amino acids: CASSPPAASNYGYTF. The CDR3 coding sequence is TGTGCCAGCTCACCACCGGCAGCTTCTAACTATGGCTACACCTTC.

The chain is built from TRBV28 and TRBJ2-5; 9 nucleotides match TRBD1. This CDR3 spans 16 amino acids. CDR1 is MDHEN, CDR2 SYDVKM, per germline. J gave up 4 bases and V 5 bases, and 11 bases lay outside the gene matches. DNA for the CDR3: TGTGCCAGCAGTCCTTACCAGACAGGGGGAAGAGAGACCCAGTACTTC. This encodes CASSPYQTGGRETQYF.

The rearrangement uses TRBV5-1 and TRBJ1-1, with a weak D call TRBD1 (5 bases). V shed 4 bases and J shed 1 base, with 14 bases lying between them. The germline V gene has CDR1 SGHRS and CDR2 YFSETQ. This CDR3 spans 15 amino acids. CDR3 amino acids: CASSPRQTRNTEAFF. Written as DNA, the CDR3 is TGCGCCAGCAGCCCGAGACAGACCCGGAACACTGAAGCTTTCTTT.

The chain recombines TRBV15 with TRBJ2-3; a possible D gene is TRBD2 (5 bases). V lost 0 bases and J lost 7, with 14 bases in between. CDR1 is LNHNV and CDR2 is YYDKDF in the germline V gene (reference sequence). This CDR3 spans 15 amino acids. The CDR3 DNA reads as TGTGCCACCAGCAGAGAAGGAACTAGATCACATACGCAGTATTTT. This sequence encodes CATSREGTRSHTQYF.

In the case of this clone: One end of the junction varies from germline; a read error may be responsible. This chain links TRBV9 with TRBJ2-6, with D tentatively TRBD1 (5 bases). Per germline, CDR1 SGDLS and CDR2 YYNGEE. The CDR3 has 18 residues. The CDR3 here is CASSVARRIPPGANVLIF. The CDR3 DNA follows: TGTGCCAGCAGCGTAGCTCGACGGATCCCGCCTGGGGCCAACGTCCTGATTTTC.

This clone occurred once. The rearrangement uses TRBV29-1 and TRBJ1-1, with 7 bases that match TRBD1. After removal of 6 bases from V and 0 bases from J, the junction contained 7 bases not matched to a gene. Germline assignment: CDR1 SQVTM and CDR2 ANQGSEA. This CDR3 is 14 amino acids long. In DNA, the CDR3 is TGCAGCGTGGGGGGACAGTCCATGAACACTGAAGCTTTCTTT. The encoded protein is CSVGGQSMNTEAFF.